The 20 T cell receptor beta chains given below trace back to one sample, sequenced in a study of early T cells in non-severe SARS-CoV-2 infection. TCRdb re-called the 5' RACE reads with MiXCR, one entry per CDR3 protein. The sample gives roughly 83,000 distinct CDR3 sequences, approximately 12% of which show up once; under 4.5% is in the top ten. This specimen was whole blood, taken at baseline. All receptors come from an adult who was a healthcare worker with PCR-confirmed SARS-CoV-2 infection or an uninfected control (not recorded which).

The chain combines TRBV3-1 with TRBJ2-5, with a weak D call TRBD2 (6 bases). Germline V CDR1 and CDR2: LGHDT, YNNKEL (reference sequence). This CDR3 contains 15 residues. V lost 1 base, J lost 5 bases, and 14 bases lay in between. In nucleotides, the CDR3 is TGTGCCAGCAGCCAAGGAACCGGGAGTTGGGAGACCCAGTACTTC. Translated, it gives CASSQGTGSWETQYF.

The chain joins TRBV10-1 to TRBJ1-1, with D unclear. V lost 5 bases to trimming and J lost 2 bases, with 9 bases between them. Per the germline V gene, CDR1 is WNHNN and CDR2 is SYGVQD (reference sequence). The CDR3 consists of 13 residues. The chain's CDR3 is CASSLEENTEAFF. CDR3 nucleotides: TGCGCCAGCAGTCTCGAGGAAAACACTGAAGCTTTCTTT.

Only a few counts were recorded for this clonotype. The chain's CDR3 is CASSIELTSGGAQETQYF. As DNA, the CDR3 is TGTGCCAGCAGCATCGAGCTAACTAGCGGGGGAGCTCAAGAGACCCAGTACTTC. The chain uses TRBV6-2 or TRBV6-3 and TRBJ2-5, with TRBD2 matching 11 bases. With V trimmed by 6 bases and J by 2 bases, 14 bases remained unmatched. Germline CDR1 MNHEY, CDR2 SVGEGT. The CDR3 extends over 18 amino acids.

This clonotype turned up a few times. In DNA, the CDR3 is TGCAGCGGGATAGGGACAGAGGAGGGCTACACCTTC. Translating gives CSGIGTEEGYTF. The chain employs TRBV29-1 and TRBJ1-2; 7 nucleotides agree with TRBD1. In germline, CDR1 is SQVTM, CDR2 ANQGSEA. The CDR3 covers 12 residues. V shed 7 bases, J shed 8 bases, and the junction held 10 bases outside the gene matches.

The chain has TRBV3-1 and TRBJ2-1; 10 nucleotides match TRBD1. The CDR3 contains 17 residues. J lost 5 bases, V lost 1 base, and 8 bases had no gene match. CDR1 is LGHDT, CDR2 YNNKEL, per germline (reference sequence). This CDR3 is CASSQALRTGGNNEQFF. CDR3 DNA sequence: TGTGCCAGCAGCCAAGCCCTCAGGACAGGGGGGAACAATGAGCAGTTCTTC.

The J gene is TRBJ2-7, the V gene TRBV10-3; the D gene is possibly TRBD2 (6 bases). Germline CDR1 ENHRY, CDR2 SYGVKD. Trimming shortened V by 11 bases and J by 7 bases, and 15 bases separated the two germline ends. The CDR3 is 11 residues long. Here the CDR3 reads CAAGRNLEQYF. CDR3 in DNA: TGTGCCGCGGGACGGAACTTGGAGCAGTACTTC.

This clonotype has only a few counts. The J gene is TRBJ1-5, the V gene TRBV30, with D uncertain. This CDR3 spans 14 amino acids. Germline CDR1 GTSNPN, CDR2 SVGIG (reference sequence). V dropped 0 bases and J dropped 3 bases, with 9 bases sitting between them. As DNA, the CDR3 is TGTGCCTGGAGTGTACGGAGGGACAATCAGCCCCAGCATTTT. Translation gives CAWSVRRDNQPQHF.

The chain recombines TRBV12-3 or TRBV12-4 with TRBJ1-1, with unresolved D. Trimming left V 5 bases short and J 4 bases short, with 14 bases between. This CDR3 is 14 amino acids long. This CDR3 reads CASSTRSSSTEAFF. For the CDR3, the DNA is TGTGCCAGCAGTACGCGGTCCTCGTCCACTGAAGCTTTCTTT.

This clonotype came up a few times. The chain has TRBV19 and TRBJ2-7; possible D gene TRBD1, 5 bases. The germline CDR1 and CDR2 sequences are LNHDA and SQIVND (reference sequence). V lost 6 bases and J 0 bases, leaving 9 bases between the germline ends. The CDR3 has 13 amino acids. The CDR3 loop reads CASRKDTSYEQYF. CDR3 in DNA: TGTGCCAGTAGAAAGGACACCTCCTACGAGCAGTACTTC.

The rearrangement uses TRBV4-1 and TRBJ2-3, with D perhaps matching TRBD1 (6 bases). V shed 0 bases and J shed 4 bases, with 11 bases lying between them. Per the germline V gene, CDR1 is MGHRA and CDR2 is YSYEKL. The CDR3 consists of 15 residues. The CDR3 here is CASSQERTVADTQYF. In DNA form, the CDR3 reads TGCGCCAGCAGCCAAGAGCGGACAGTAGCAGATACGCAGTATTTT.

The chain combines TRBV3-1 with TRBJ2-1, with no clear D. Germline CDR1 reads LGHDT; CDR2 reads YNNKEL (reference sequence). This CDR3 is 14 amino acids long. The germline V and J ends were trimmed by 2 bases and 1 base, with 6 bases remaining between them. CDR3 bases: TGTGCCAGCAGCCAAATGGGGTCCTACAATGAGCAGTTCTTC. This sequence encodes CASSQMGSYNEQFF.

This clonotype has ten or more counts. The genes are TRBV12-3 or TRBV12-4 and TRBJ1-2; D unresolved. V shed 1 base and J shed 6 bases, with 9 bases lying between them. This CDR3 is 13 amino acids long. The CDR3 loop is CASSLGAANGYTF. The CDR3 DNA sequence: TGTGCCAGCAGTTTAGGGGCCGCGAATGGCTACACCTTC.

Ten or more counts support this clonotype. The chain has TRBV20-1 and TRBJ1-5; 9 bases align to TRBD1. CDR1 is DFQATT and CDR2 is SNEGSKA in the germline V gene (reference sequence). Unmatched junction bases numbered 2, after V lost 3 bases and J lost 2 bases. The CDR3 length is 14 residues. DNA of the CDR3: TGCAGTGCTAGGGGACAGGGCGGCAATCAGCCCCAGCATTTT. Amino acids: CSARGQGGNQPQHF.

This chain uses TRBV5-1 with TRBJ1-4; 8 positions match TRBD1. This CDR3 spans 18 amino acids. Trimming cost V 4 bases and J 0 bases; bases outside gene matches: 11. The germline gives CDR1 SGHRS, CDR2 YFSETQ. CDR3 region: CASSPGDRHRATNEKLFF. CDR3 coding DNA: TGCGCCAGCAGCCCGGGGGACAGGCACCGTGCAACTAATGAAAAACTGTTTTTT.

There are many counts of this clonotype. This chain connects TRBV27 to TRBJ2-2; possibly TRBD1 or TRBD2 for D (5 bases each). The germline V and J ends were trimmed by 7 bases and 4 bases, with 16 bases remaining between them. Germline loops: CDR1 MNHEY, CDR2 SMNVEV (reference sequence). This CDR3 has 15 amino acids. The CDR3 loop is CASMRGGPGTGELFF. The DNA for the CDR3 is TGTGCCAGCATGCGTGGGGGACCGGGCACCGGGGAGCTGTTTTTT.

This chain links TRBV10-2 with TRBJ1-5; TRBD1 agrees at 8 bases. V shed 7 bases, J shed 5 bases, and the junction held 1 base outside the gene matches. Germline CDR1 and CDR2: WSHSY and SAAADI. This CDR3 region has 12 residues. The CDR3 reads CASMDRDQPQHF. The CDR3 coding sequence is TGCGCCAGCATGGACAGGGATCAGCCCCAGCATTTT.

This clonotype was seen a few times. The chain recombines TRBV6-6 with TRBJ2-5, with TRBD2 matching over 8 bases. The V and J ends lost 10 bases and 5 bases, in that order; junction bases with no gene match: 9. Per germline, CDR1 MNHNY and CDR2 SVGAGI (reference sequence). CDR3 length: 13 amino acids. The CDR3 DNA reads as TGTGCCAATCGGGGGGGCCCTGGGGAGACCCAGTACTTC. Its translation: CANRGGPGETQYF.

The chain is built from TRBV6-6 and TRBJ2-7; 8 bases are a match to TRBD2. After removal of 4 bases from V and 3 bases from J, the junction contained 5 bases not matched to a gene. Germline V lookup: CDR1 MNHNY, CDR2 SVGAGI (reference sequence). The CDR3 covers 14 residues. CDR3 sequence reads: CASSFTGTSYEQYF. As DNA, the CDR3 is TGTGCCAGCAGTTTCACCGGGACTAGCTACGAGCAGTACTTC.

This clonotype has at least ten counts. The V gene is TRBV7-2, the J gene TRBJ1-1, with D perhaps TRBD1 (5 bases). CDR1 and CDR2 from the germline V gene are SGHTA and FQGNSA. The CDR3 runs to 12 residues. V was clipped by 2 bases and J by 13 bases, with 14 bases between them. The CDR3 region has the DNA TGTGCCAGCAGCTTAATGGGGGTCCAGGATTTCTTT. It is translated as CASSLMGVQDFF.

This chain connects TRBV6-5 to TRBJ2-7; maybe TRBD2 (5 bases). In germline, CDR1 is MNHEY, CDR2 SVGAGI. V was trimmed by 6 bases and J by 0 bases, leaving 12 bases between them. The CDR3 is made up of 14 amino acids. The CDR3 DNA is TGTGCCAGCAGCCAGACTACCGTCTCCTACGAGCAGTACTTC. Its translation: CASSQTTVSYEQYF.